This record looks at one T cell receptor beta chain sequence and its context. Its antigen is unknown. In each case, RNA was isolated and then reverse transcribed into cDNA as the sequencing template. Using immunoSEQ multiplex PCR, the repertoire was profiled, and TCRdb retains in-frame clones only, with some absent. The sample lists 150,000 to 250,000 clones, 55% to 70% seen once, with around 3% in the top ten. The data belong to a study of CD8+ T cells in alopecia areata. In the study overall: Treatment comprised oral tofacitinib, 5 to 10 mg twice daily, in treated patients.

Overall study results and limits: There were many expanded lesional clones persisting in scalp and blood during tofacitinib.

The CDR3 has 15 amino acids. V lost 4 bases to trimming and J lost 2 bases; unmatched junction nucleotides: 8. Germline V gene data show CDR1 as SGDLS and CDR2 as YYNGEE. Treatment indicated: oral pan-JAK inhibitor, 5-10 mg twice daily. CD4+ and CD8+ T cells were sorted from PBMCs stained for CD3, CD4 and CD8. The sequencing here drew on CD4+ T cells sorted from blood, taken at week 4, from a patient treated with tofacitinib. The receptor was derived from a human donor with alopecia areata. The rearrangement links TRBV9 to TRBJ2-5; TRBD2 matches at 7 bases. The CDR3 DNA reads TGTGCCAGCAGCTCTCTCCCGGGACTACAAGAGACCCAGTACTTC. This sequence encodes CASSSLPGLQETQYF.